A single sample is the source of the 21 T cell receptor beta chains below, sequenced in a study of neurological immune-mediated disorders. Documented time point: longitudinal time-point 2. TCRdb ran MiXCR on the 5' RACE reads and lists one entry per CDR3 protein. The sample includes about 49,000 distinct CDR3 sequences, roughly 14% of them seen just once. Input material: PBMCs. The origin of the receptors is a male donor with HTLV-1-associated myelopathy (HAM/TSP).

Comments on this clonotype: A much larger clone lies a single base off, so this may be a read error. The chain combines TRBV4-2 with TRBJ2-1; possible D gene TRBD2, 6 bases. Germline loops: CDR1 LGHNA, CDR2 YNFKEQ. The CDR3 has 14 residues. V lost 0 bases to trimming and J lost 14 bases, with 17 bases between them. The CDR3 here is CASSQEVSGHGKFF. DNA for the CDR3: TGTGCCAGCAGCCAAGAAGTTAGCGGCCACGGGAAGTTCTTC.

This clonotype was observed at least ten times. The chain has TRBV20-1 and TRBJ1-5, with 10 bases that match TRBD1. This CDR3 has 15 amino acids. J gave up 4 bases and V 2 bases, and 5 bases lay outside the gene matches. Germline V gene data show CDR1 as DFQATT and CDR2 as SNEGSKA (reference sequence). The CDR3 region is CSARTPGQGNQPQHF. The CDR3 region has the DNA TGCAGTGCTAGAACACCGGGACAGGGGAATCAGCCCCAGCATTTT.

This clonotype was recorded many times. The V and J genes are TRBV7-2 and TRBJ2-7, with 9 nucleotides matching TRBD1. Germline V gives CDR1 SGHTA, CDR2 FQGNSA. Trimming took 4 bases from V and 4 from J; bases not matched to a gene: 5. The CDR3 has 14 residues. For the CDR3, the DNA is TGTGCCAGCAGCTCGGACAGGGGTACTTACGAGCAGTACTTC. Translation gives CASSSDRGTYEQYF.

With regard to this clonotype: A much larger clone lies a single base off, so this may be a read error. CDR3 nucleotide sequence: TGCAGTGCTAGTTGGGAGACCCAGTACTTC. It specifies CSASWETQYF. The chain employs TRBV20-1 and TRBJ2-5; D remains ambiguous. CDR3 length equals 10 residues. Germline V gene data show CDR1 as DFQATT and CDR2 as SNEGSKA (reference sequence). V lost 3 bases and J 5 bases, leaving 4 bases between the germline ends.

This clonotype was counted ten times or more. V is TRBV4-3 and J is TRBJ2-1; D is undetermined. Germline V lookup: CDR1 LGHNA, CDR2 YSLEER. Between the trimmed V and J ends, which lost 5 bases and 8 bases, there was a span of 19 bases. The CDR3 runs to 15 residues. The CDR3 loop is CASSKLSYDWDEQFF. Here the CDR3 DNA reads TGCGCCAGCAGCAAGCTATCCTACGATTGGGATGAGCAGTTCTTC.

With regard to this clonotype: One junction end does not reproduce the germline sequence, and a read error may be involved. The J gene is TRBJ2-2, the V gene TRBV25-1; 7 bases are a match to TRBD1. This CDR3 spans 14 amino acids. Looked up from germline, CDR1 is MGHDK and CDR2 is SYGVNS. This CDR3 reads CASGETGYPGELFF. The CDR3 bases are TGTGCCAGCGGTGAGACAGGGTACCCCGGGGAGCTGTTTTTT.

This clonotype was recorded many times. The CDR3 region has the DNA TGTGCCAGCAGTTTTCCGGGTTCACCCCTCCACTTT. It is translated as CASSFPGSPLHF. The rearrangement joins TRBV27 to TRBJ1-6; D unresolved. With 3 bases removed from V and 9 bases from J, the gap between germline ends came to 6 bases. CDR3 length: 12 amino acids. Germline CDR1 reads MNHEY; CDR2 reads SMNVEV (reference sequence).

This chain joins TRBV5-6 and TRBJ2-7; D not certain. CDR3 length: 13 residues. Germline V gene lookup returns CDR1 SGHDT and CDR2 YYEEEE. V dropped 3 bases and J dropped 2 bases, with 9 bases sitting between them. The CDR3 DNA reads TGTGCCAGCAGCTCCTCGGGTACCTACGAGCAGTACTTC. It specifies CASSSSGTYEQYF.

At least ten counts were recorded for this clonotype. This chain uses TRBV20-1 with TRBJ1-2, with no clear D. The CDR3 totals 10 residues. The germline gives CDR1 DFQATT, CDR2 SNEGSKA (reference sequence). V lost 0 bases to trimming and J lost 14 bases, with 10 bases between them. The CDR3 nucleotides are TGCAGTGCTAGAGATCGGCACGCGACCTTC. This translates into CSARDRHATF.

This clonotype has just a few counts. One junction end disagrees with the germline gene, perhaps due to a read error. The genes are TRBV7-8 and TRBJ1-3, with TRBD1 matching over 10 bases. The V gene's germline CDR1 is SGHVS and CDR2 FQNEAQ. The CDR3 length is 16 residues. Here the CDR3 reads CASSQRTGGIGNIIYF. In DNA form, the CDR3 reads TGTGCCAGCAGCCAAAGGACAGGGGGAATAGGAAACATCATATATTTT.

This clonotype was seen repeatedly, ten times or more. CDR3 region: CASSPADNEQYF. The CDR3 nucleotides read TGTGCCAGCAGTCCCGCGGATAACGAGCAGTACTTC. The genes are TRBV6-2 or TRBV6-3 and TRBJ2-7; D gene uncertain. CDR3 length: 12 amino acids. Germline loops: CDR1 MNHEY, CDR2 SVGEGT. Trimming left V 5 bases short and J 5 bases short, with 10 bases between.

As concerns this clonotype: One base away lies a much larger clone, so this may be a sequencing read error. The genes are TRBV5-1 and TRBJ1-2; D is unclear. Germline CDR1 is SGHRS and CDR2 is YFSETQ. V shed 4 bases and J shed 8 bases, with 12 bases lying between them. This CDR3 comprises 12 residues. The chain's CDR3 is CASSQEWTGYTF. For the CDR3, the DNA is TGCGCCAGCAGCCAAGAGTGGACGGGCTACACCTTC.

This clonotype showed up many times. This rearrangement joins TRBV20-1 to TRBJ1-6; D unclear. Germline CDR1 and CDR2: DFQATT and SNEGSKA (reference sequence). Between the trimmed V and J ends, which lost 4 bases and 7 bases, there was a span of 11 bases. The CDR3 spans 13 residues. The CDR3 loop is CSAIGLTNSPLHF. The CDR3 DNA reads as TGCAGTGCTATTGGACTCACAAATTCACCCCTCCACTTT.

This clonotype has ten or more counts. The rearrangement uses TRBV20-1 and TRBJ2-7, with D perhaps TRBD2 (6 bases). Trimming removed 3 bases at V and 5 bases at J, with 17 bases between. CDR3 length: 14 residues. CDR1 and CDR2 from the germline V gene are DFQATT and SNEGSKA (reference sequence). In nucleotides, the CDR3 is TGCAGTGCTAGGGCCCTAAGCGGGCCGGACGAGCAGTACTTC. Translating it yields CSARALSGPDEQYF.

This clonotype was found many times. The CDR3: CASSFQGSSLTDTQYF. The CDR3 coding sequence is TGCGCCAGCAGCTTTCAGGGGTCTTCGTTGACAGATACGCAGTATTTT. The J gene is TRBJ2-3, the V gene TRBV5-1, with a possible D match to TRBD1 (6 bases). CDR3 length: 16 residues. V shed 2 bases and J shed 3 bases, with 16 bases lying between them. Looked up from germline, CDR1 is SGHRS and CDR2 is YFSETQ. Full variable domain (remainder filled in from reference TRBV5-1 and TRBJ2-3): KAGVTQTPRYLIKTRGQQVTLSCSPISGHRSVSWYQQTPGQGLQFLFEYFSETQRNKGNFPGRFSGRQFSNSRSEMNVSTLELGDSALYLCASSFQGSSLTDTQYFGPGTRLTVL.

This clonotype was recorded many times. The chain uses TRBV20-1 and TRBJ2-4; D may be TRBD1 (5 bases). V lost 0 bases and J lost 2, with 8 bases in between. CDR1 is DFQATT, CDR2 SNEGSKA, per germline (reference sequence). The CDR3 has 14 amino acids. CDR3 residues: CSARDRATKNIQYF. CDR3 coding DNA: TGCAGTGCTAGAGACAGGGCGACCAAAAACATTCAGTACTTC.

CDR3 bases: TGTGCCAGCACCGAGTATAGTTTCAGCTCCTACAATGAGCAGTTCTTC. Translating it yields CASTEYSFSSYNEQFF. The chain recombines TRBV6-5 with TRBJ2-1; D gene uncertain. From germline, CDR1 is MNHEY and CDR2 SVGAGI. CDR3 size: 16 residues. The V and J ends lost 7 bases and 0 bases respectively, with 16 bases between them.

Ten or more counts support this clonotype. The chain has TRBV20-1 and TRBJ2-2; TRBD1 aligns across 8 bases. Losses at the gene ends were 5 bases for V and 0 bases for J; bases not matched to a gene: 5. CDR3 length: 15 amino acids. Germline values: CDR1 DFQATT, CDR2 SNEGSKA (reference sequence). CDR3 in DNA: TGCAGTGCTTTCTCGGACAGGGCGAACACCGGGGAGCTGTTTTTT. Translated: CSAFSDRANTGELFF.

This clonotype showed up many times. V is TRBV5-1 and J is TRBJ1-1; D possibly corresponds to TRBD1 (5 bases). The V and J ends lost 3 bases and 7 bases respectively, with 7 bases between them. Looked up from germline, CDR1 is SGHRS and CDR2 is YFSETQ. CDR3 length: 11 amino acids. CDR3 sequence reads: CASSYDSEAFF. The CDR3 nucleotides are TGCGCCAGCAGCTACGACAGTGAAGCTTTCTTT. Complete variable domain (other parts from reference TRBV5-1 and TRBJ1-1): KAGVTQTPRYLIKTRGQQVTLSCSPISGHRSVSWYQQTPGQGLQFLFEYFSETQRNKGNFPGRFSGRQFSNSRSEMNVSTLELGDSALYLCASSYDSEAFFGQGTRLTVV.

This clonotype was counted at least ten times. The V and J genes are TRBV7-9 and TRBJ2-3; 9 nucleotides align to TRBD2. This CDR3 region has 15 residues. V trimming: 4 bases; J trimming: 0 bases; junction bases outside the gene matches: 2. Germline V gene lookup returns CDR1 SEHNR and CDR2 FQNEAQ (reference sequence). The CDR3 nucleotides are TGTGCCAGCAGCTCCCTAGCGGGGAGCACAGATACGCAGTATTTT. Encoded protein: CASSSLAGSTDTQYF.

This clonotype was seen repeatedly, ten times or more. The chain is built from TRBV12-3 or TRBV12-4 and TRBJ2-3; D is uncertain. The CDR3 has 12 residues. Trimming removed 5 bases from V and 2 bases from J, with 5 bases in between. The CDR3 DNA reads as TGTGCCAGCAGTACAGACACAGATACGCAGTATTTT. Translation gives CASSTDTDTQYF.